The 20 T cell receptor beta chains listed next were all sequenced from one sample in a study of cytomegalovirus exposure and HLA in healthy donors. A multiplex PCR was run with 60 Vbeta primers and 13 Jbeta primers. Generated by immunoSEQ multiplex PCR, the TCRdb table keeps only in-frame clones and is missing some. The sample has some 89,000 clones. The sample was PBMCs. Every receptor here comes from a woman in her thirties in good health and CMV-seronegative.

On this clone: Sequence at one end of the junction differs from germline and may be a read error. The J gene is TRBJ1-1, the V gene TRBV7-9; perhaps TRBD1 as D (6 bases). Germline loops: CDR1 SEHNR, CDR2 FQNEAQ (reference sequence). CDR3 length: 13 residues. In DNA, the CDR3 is TGTGCTAGCAGCTCCGAGGACAGCACTGAAGCTTTCTTT. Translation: CASSSEDSTEAFF.

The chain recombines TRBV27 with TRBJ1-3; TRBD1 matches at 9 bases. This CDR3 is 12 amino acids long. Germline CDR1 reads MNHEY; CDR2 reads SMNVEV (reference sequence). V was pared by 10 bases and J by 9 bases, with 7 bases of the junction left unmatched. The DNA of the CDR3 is TGTGCCACAAGGACAGGGGCCGGCACCATATATTTT. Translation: CATRTGAGTIYF.

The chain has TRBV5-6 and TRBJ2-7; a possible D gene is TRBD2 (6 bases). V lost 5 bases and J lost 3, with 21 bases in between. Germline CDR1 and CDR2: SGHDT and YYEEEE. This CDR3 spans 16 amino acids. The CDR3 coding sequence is TGTGCCAGCAGTAGTAGGGCGGGGAATCCCCTCTACGAGCAGTACTTC. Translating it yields CASSSRAGNPLYEQYF. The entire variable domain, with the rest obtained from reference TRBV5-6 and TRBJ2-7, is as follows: DAGVTQSPTHLIKTRGQQVTLRCSPKSGHDTVSWYQQALGQGPQFIFQYYEEEERQRGNFPDRFSGHQFPNYSSELNVNALLLGDSALYLCASSSRAGNPLYEQYFGPGTRLTVT.

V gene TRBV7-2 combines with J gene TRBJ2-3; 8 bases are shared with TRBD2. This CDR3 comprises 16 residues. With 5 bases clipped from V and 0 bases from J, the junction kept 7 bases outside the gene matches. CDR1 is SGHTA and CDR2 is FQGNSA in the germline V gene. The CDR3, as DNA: TGTGCCAGCAGCCCAAGAGCTAGCGGGAGCACAGATACGCAGTATTTT. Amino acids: CASSPRASGSTDTQYF.

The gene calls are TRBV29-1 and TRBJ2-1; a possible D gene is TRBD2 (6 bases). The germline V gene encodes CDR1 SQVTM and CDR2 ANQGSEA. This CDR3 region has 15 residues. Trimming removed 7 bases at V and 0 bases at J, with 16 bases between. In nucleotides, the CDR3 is TGCAGCGCCTCCGGGGGTCAGAGCTCCTACAATGAGCAGTTCTTC. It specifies CSASGGQSSYNEQFF.

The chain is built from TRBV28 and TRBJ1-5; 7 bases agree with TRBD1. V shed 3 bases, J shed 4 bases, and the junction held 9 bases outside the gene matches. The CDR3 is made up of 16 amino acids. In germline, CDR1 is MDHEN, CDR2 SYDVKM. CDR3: CASSFIHRGKNQPQHF. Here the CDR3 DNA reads TGTGCCAGCAGTTTTATCCACAGGGGTAAGAATCAGCCCCAGCATTTT.

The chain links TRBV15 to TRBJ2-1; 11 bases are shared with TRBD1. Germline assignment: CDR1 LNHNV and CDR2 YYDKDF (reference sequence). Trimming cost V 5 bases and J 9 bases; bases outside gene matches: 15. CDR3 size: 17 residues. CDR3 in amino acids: CATSGGPTGTGGPEQFF. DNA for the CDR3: TGTGCCACCAGCGGAGGGCCTACCGGGACAGGGGGGCCTGAGCAGTTCTTC.

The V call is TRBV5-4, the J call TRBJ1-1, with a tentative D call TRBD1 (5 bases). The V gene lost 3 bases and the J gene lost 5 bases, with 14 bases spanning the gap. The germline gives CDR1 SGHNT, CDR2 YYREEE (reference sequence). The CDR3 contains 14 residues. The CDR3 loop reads CASSSRGGRTEAFF. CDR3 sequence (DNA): TGTGCCAGCAGCTCGCGGGGGGGGAGGACTGAAGCTTTCTTT.

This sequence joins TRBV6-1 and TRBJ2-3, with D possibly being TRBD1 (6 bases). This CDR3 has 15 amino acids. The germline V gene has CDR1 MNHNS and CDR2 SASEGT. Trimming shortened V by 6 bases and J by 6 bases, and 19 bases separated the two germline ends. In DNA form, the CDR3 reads TGTGCCAGCAGCCTAGACAGGACTCCGGGGGATACGCAGTATTTT. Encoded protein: CASSLDRTPGDTQYF.

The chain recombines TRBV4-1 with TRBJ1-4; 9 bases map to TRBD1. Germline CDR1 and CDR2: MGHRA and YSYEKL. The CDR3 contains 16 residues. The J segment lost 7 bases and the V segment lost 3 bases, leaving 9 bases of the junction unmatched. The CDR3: CASSQGQQGAREKLFF. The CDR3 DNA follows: TGCGCCAGCAGCCAGGGCCAACAGGGGGCACGTGAAAAACTGTTTTTT.

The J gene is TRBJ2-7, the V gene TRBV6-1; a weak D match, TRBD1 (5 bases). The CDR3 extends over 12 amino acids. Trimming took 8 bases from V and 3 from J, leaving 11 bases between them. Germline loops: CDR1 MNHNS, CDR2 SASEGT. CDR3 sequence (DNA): TGTGCCAGCGGGGCAAACCTCTACGAGCAGTACTTC. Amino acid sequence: CASGANLYEQYF.

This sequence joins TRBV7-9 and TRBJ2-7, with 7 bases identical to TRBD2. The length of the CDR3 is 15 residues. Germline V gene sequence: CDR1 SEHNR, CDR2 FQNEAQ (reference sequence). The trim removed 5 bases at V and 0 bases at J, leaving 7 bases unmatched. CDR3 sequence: CASSTHSGNSYEQYF. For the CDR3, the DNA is TGTGCCAGCAGCACCCACAGCGGGAACTCCTACGAGCAGTACTTC.

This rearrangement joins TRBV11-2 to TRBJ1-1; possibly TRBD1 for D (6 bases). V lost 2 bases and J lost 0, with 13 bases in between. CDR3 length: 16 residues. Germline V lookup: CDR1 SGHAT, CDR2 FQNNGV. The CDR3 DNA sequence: TGTGCCAGCAGCTTATTTGCACAGGGCCTGAACACTGAAGCTTTCTTT. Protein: CASSLFAQGLNTEAFF.

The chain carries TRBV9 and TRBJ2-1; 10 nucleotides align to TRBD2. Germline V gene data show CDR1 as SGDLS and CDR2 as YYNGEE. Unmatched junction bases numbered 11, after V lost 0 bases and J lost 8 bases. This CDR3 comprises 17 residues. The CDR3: CASSVDLGLAGAYEQFF. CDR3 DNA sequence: TGTGCCAGCAGCGTAGATCTGGGTCTAGCGGGAGCCTATGAGCAGTTCTTC.

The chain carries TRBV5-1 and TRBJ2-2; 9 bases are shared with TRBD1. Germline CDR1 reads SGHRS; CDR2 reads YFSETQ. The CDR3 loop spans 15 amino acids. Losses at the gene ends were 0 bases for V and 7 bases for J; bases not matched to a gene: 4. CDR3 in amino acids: CASSLEGQGVGELFF. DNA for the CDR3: TGCGCCAGCAGCTTGGAGGGACAGGGCGTCGGGGAGCTGTTTTTT.

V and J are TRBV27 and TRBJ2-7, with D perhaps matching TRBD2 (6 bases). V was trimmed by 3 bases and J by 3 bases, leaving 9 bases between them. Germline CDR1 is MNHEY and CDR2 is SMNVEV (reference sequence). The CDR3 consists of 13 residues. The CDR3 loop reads CASSFGRDYEQYF. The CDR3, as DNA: TGTGCCAGCAGTTTCGGGCGGGACTACGAGCAGTACTTC.

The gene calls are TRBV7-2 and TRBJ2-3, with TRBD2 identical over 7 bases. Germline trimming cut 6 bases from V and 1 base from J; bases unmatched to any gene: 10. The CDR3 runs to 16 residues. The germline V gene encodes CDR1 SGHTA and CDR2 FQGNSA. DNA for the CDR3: TGTGCCAGCAGTCCGGGGCGGGGGATGGGCACAGATACGCAGTATTTT. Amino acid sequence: CASSPGRGMGTDTQYF. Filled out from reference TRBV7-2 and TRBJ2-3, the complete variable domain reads GAGVSQSPSNKVTEKGKDVELRCDPISGHTALYWYRQSLGQGLEFLIYFQGNSAPDKSGLPSDRFSAERTGGSVSTLTIQRTQQEDSAVYLCASSPGRGMGTDTQYFGPGTRLTVL.

The CDR3 reads CASSVLAGGPNEQFF. CDR3 bases: TGTGCCAGCAGTGTTTTGGCGGGGGGGCCTAATGAGCAGTTCTTC. The chain uses TRBV6-1 and TRBJ2-1; 9 bases are a match to TRBD2. Germline lookup yields CDR1 MNHNS and CDR2 SASEGT. V gave up 4 bases and J gave up 7 bases; unmatched junction bases: 8. CDR3 size: 15 residues.

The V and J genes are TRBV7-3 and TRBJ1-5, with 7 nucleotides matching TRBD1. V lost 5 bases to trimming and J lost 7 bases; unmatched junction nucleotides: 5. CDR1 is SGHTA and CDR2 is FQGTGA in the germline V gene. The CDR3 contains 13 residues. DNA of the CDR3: TGTGCCAGCAGCCCCGACAGGGACCAGCCCCAGCATTTT. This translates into CASSPDRDQPQHF.

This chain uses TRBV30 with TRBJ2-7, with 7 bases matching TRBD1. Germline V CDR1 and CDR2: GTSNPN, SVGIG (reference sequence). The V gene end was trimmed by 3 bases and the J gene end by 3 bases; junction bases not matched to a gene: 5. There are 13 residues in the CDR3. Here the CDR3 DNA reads TGTGCCTGGAGAGCAGGGGGTTTCTACGAGCAGTACTTC. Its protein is CAWRAGGFYEQYF.